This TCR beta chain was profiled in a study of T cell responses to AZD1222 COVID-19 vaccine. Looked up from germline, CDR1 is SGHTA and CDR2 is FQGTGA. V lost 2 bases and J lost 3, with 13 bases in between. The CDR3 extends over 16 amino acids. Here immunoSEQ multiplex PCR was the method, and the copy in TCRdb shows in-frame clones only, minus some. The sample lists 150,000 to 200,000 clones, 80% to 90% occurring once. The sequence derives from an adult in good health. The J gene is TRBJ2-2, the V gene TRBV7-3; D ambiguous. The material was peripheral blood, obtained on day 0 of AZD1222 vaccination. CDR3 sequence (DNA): TGTGCCAGCAGCTTAGTGGCCGTCCGAGACACCGGGGAGCTGTTTTTT. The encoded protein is CASSLVAVRDTGELFF.